This T cell receptor (beta chain) was sequenced for a study of blood T cell repertoires in COVID-19. This clone is a singleton in its sample. Generated by immunoSEQ multiplex PCR, the TCRdb table keeps only in-frame clones and is missing some. The repertoire has 270,000 or so clones, approximately 84% of them found once; the top ten carry more than 1.1%. V lost 3 bases to trimming and J lost 5 bases, with 8 bases between them. The CDR3 loop spans 13 amino acids. Per the germline V gene, CDR1 is LNHDA and CDR2 is SQIVND (reference sequence). This clonotype originated in a human donor with COVID-19, enrolled during active disease. The donor label of this sample is uncertain. Sequenced material: peripheral blood. The chain recombines TRBV19 with TRBJ2-1; D gene ambiguous. The CDR3 DNA reads TGTGCCAGTAGTATTTTGAGTGACAATGAGCAGTTCTTC. It yields the protein CASSILSDNEQFF.